This T cell receptor (beta chain) was recorded in a study of blood T cell repertoires in COVID-19 (dated by TCRdb to the early 2020s). A note on the overall study: The collaborator samples originated in the United States, Italy and Spain and spanned the acute and convalescent phases of COVID-19. Nearly every sample came with metadata listing a de-identified subject ID, COVID-19 status, age in years and sex. The material from the prospective study consisted of cDNA or gDNA derived from T cells, B-cell-depleted T cells, or PBMCs. Where available, HLA class I and class II types were obtained from metadata supplied by the sample provider rather than from assay-based typing. Deeply sampled blood TCRbeta repertoires from subjects exposed to, actively infected with, or recovered from COVID-19 were included in the dataset. Samples were obtained from the ongoing ImmuneRACE study (first 160 participants) and from over a thousand subjects provided by 6 global collaborators. A freely available public database, intended as a resource for researchers studying the immune response to SARS-CoV-2, is where the repertoires were released.

TCRbeta CDR3 regions were amplified from genomic DNA using the immunoSEQ Assay, a bias-controlled multiplex PCR. As for how the authors treated the data: The number of nucleated cells in each sample was estimated by amplification of reference gene primers within the assay. Sequence reads were collapsed and filtered to measure the absolute abundance of every unique TCRbeta CDR3 rearrangement. For each sample, productive Simpson clonality was calculated as the square root of Simpson's diversity index over productive rearrangements. TCRdb carries this immuneACCESS record with in-frame sequences only. Its versions omit some clonotypes, under half of them owing to an unresolved V gene in the studies checked, with the rest unexplained. That table gives V, J and clone size, and the DNA gave D and trimming. For this sample the table gives fewer than 20,000 clones, of which 70% to 90% were detected only once. Clones ranked in the top ten supply about 50% of the sample.

Each collaborating institution followed its own protocols to collect whole blood in K2EDTA tubes. For TCRbeta analysis, collaborators shipped samples as frozen whole blood, isolated PBMCs, or DNA extracted from either of those sample types. What the study reported, not specific to this receptor: The amount of clinical and demographic metadata varied by source and participant and was provided uncurated.

Of note for this clone: Which antigen it targets is not known. There are no base qualities to consult, and no much larger clone falls within one base.

The junction shows trimming of 6 bases on V and 4 bases on J, plus 15 bases between the germline ends. Reading the germline V gene (reference sequence) gives CDR1 MNHEY and CDR2 SMNVEV. The cysteine opens and the phenylalanine closes a CDR3 of 14 amino acids. CDR3 DNA only is kept here, 42 bases in frame from base 1. Here the chain combines TRBV27 and TRBJ1-2; TRBD1 could be the D gene, as 5 bases match. The sample comprised peripheral blood. The sequence was obtained from a human donor in a cohort sampled during active COVID-19. The DNA sequence is as follows: TGTGCCAGCAGCCCCAACCGACAGAGCTATGGCTACACCTTC. This gives the protein CASSPNRQSYGYTF.